These 11 T cell receptor beta chains share one sample of origin, sequenced in a study of cytomegalovirus exposure and HLA in healthy donors (TCRdb year 2017). Receptors were amplified or captured by the immunoSEQ multiplex PCR assay. For the multiplex PCR, a mixture combining 60 forward primers for TCR Vbeta segments and 13 reverse primers for TCR Jbeta segments was used. TCRdb stores this immuneACCESS table with in-frame sequences only. Part of the clones is absent; in the studies checked, under half of the shortfall reflects unresolved V genes, and no reason is known for the rest. The sample table records 60,000 to 85,000 clones; around 80% of these occur just once. The leading ten clones occupy approximately 17% of the sample. Input material: PBMCs. The receptor source for this set is a man between 65 and 85 years old in good health and CMV-seropositive.

The gene calls are TRBV19 and TRBJ2-7, with TRBD1 as a possible D gene (6 bases). This CDR3 contains 14 residues. The germline gives CDR1 LNHDA, CDR2 SQIVND (reference sequence). Trimming removed 5 bases from V and 4 bases from J, with 15 bases in between. CDR3 sequence reads: CASSDFPGEYEQYF. The CDR3 nucleotides read TGTGCCAGTAGTGACTTCCCAGGGGAGTACGAGCAGTACTTC. Full variable domain (rest looked up from reference TRBV19 and TRBJ2-7): DGGITQSPKYLFRKEGQNVTLSCEQNLNHDAMYWYRQDPGQGLRLIYYSQIVNDFQKGDIAEGYSVSREKKESFPLTVTSAQKNPTAFYLCASSDFPGEYEQYFGPGTRLTVT.

This clone was counted a few times. The chain has TRBV5-4 and TRBJ2-1; D may be TRBD1 (6 bases). The length of the CDR3 is 14 residues. V lost 0 bases and J 5 bases, leaving 9 bases between the germline ends. Germline values: CDR1 SGHNT, CDR2 YYREEE (reference sequence). DNA for the CDR3: TGTGCCAGCAGCTTGGGGGGGCTTGACAATGAGCAGTTCTTC. The encoded protein is CASSLGGLDNEQFF.

The chain employs TRBV10-3 and TRBJ1-1; the D is unclear. The V and J ends lost 7 bases and 3 bases respectively, with 12 bases between them. There are 13 residues in the CDR3. Germline V gene data show CDR1 as ENHRY and CDR2 as SYGVKD. For the CDR3, the DNA is TGTGCCATCACTGCACAGAGGGACACTGAAGCTTTCTTT. Its translation: CAITAQRDTEAFF.

The chain uses TRBV5-1 and TRBJ2-5, with 15 bases that match TRBD2. This CDR3 region has 16 residues. Losses at the gene ends were 0 bases for V and 3 bases for J; bases not matched to a gene: 0. Germline CDR1 is SGHRS and CDR2 is YFSETQ. The CDR3 DNA is TGCGCCAGCAGCTTGGGGACTAGCGGGGGGGAAGAGACCCAGTACTTC. It encodes CASSLGTSGGEETQYF.

V gene TRBV5-6 combines with J gene TRBJ1-2, with 7 nucleotides matching TRBD1. The CDR3 consists of 15 residues. With V trimmed by 4 bases and J by 3 bases, 9 bases remained unmatched. Germline CDR1 is SGHDT and CDR2 is YYEEEE. The CDR3 here is CASSPRTGRDYGYTF. CDR3 DNA sequence: TGTGCCAGCAGCCCACGGACAGGACGCGACTATGGCTACACCTTC.

The chain uses TRBV5-1 and TRBJ2-7, with TRBD2 matching 14 bases. Germline CDR1 reads SGHRS; CDR2 reads YFSETQ. The CDR3 contains 19 residues. Germline trimming cut 0 bases from V and 2 bases from J; bases unmatched to any gene: 10. The CDR3: CASSLAGGTSGSKPYEQYF. Written as DNA, the CDR3 is TGCGCCAGCAGCTTGGCTGGGGGGACTAGCGGGAGTAAACCCTACGAGCAGTACTTC.

The chain joins TRBV21-1 to TRBJ1-1. TRBV21-1 is a pseudogene segment. The CDR3 length is 15 residues. The CDR3 spells CASSKALRGVTEAFF. The CDR3 DNA follows: TGTGCCAGCAGCAAAGCGCTTCGGGGGGTCACTGAAGCTTTCTTT.

The chain has TRBV7-3 and TRBJ1-1; D is perhaps TRBD1 (5 bases). The ends were cut back, 2 bases at V and 3 bases at J, with 10 bases in the middle. This CDR3 has 14 residues. The V gene's germline CDR1 is SGHTA and CDR2 FQGTGA. CDR3 protein: CASSLQGADTEAFF. The CDR3 region has the DNA TGTGCCAGCAGCTTACAGGGTGCGGACACTGAAGCTTTCTTT. The entire variable domain, with the rest obtained from reference TRBV7-3 and TRBJ1-1, is as follows: GAGVSQTPSNKVTEKGKYVELRCDPISGHTALYWYRQSLGQGPEFLIYFQGTGAADDSGLPNDRFFAVRPEGSVSTLKIQRTERGDSAVYLCASSLQGADTEAFFGQGTRLTVV.

This clone came up a few times. The chain couples TRBV25-1 to TRBJ1-2, with D unresolved. V lost 5 bases, J lost 8 bases, and 18 bases lay in between. Germline-derived CDR1 and CDR2 are MGHDK and SYGVNS. The CDR3 totals 14 residues. The DNA of the CDR3 is TGTGCCAGCAGTCCCGCCGGGAGTTTCCGGGGCTACACCTTC. Its translation: CASSPAGSFRGYTF.

There are a few counts of this clone. V gene TRBV6-5 combines with J gene TRBJ1-1, with D uncertain. The CDR3 has 13 amino acids. V was cut by 8 bases and J by 0 bases, with 10 bases left in between. Germline-derived CDR1 and CDR2 are MNHEY and SVGAGI. The CDR3 DNA follows: TGTGCCAGCGGGGAGATTCTGAACACTGAAGCTTTCTTT. Translating it yields CASGEILNTEAFF.

The V call is TRBV25-1, the J call TRBJ1-5; 9 bases align to TRBD1. CDR1 is MGHDK, CDR2 SYGVNS, per germline. The CDR3 sequence is 16 residues long. V trimming: 4 bases; J trimming: 2 bases; junction bases outside the gene matches: 6. The chain's CDR3 is CASSAWTGDGNQPQHF. CDR3 DNA: TGTGCCAGCAGTGCATGGACAGGGGACGGCAATCAGCCCCAGCATTTT.